This entry describes one TCR beta chain. What this receptor recognizes is not known. No base quality information exists; no much larger clone differs at one position. Using the deep immunoSEQ assay, multiplex PCR amplified TCR CDR3 regions from genomic DNA. For each cell subset, the extracted genomic DNA was distributed evenly across all wells of several immunoSEQ 96-well plates, and each plate served as one replicate. For sorted subsets, about 220 ng of genomic DNA, equivalent to around 31,000 T cell genomes, went into each replicate PCR. Purified libraries were quantified with a Qubit 3.0 fluorometer, sized on a Bioanalyzer 2100, and re-quantified with the KAPA Library Quantification kit. Each immunoSEQ 96-well plate was sequenced on its own single-read 150-cycle Illumina NextSeq 550 flow cell. Per the source publication's procedure: The immunoSEQ output contained only junctional sequences without quality scores, so filtering could not match that applied to full-length reads. Sequences were annotated with PyIR, a Python wrapper for IgBLAST v1.9, using IMGT germline references to assign V/J genes and CDR3. Reads were removed for weak V/J assignments (E-value above 1e-6), missing CDR3, stop codons, out-of-frame junctions, or ambiguous translated residues. V3J clonotypes were defined as sequences sharing an identical inferred V gene, J gene, and CDR3 amino acid sequence. To compute the percentage overlap between repertoires, the number of shared unique clonotypes was divided by the size of the smaller repertoire. RTK rarefaction, the Chao1 estimator, and Recon v2.1 estimates of unobserved clonotypes were used to assess repertoire richness. Generation probabilities were computed with OLGA for all TCRbeta clonotypes obtained by the gDNA method from a few donors. This immuneACCESS table, as held by TCRdb, lists in-frame sequences with V and J called but not all clones. Of the missing ones, under half trace to an unresolved V gene in checked studies; the others have no known cause. V and J calls and clone size come straight from that table; D and trimming were deduced from the DNA. The sample table shows some 2,500,000 clones, and over 85% are seen once. About 0.39% of the sample is in the top ten clones.

This sample was included in a study of shared clonotypes between healthy human individuals (dated by TCRdb to about 2020). For context, the study as a whole: Three men and two women, aged 18 to 49 years, made up the cohort. For each donor, CD4 naive and CD4 memory were each given three plates, CD8 naive was given two plates, and CD8 memory was given one plate. Blood TCR repertoires of five healthy adults were deeply sequenced to estimate repertoire size and the extent of clonotype sharing between individuals. Different laboratories and diverse techniques were used to prepare libraries and sequence TCR repertoires, to increase sequencing depth and limit assay-specific biases. Between about 0.8 and 9.5 billion PBMCs per donor were obtained by leukapheresis.

Donors were healthy HIV-negative adults with no recently reported acute infections or vaccinations. Only Caucasian adults living in Nashville, Tennessee, USA were represented among the donors. Magnetic negative selection was used to enrich CD4+ T cells, after which naive cells were positively selected on CD45RA and the negative fraction became the memory subset. Blood was collected by leukapheresis, and PBMCs were isolated by Ficoll-Histopaque density gradient centrifugation and then cryopreserved in liquid nitrogen vapor phase. Analytical flow cytometry was used to check the purity and quantity of every magnetically sorted T cell population. Genomic DNA was isolated from every sorted fraction and measured by UV absorbance on a Nanodrop 2000c. Broader findings and caveats from the paper: Higher generation probabilities were observed for clonotypes shared by all four sorted-subset donors than for non-shared clonotypes. Even with the large sequencing depth, rarefaction of the sorted-subset datasets indicated that sequencing was incomplete. Because the study included a small number of donors, the genetic and exposure-history diversity represented was limited. Pairwise subsampling indicated that sequencing depth was expected to affect the degree of clonotype sharing among donors. Naive subsets generally had larger estimated clonotype richness than memory subsets. About 5% of naive CD4, 3.5% of naive CD8, around 2.3% of memory CD4, and about 0.4% of memory CD8 clonotypes were shared across several donors. Sampling was restricted to blood, and TCR repertoires in tissue are likely to differ from TCR repertoires in blood.

Per the germline V gene, KGHSH is the CDR1 and LQKENI is the CDR2. The CDR3 measures 15 amino acids from cysteine to phenylalanine. The only DNA kept is the CDR3, 45 bases in frame from the first base. The germline ends are 13 bases apart after V is trimmed by 3 bases and J by 4 bases. The rearranged chain carries TRBV18 and TRBJ1-3, with the D gene not clear enough to name. The specimen was naive CD4+ T cells from PBMCs. This sample's cell subset or site label indicates: CD45RA+ positively selected. The TCR comes from a man younger than 30 in good health. Some clones in this sample may be carry-over from other donors' samples. The CDR3 reads as follows: CASSPGKGWGNTIYF. Read as DNA, the sequence is TGTGCCAGCTCACCGGGCAAAGGATGGGGAAACACCATATATTTT.